These T cell receptor beta chains were read from a single sample in a study of cytomegalovirus exposure and HLA in healthy donors. Generated by immunoSEQ multiplex PCR, the TCRdb table keeps only in-frame clones and is missing some. The top ten hold less than 1.2% of the sample, which has under 300,000 clones, approximately 86% seen once. Sequencing used PBMCs. The origin of the receptors is a young woman in good health and CMV-seronegative. Each CDR3 is given with its conserved first and last residue. A D gene is named only where the DNA matches it firmly. Size is omitted from some rows. Given values are once, few, many or a class for expanded clones.

j_gene: TRBJ2-5; d_gene: TRBD2; v_gene: TRBV15; abundance: -; CDR3aa: CATSRPTSGVLSETQYF; CDR3nt: TGTGCCACCAGCAGACCGACTAGCGGGGTGCTGTCGGAGACCCAGTACTTC
j_gene: TRBJ1-1; d_gene: -; v_gene: TRBV28; abundance: few; CDR3aa: CASRGRVAEAFF; CDR3nt: TGTGCCAGCAGAGGGAGAGTTGCTGAAGCTTTCTTT
j_gene: TRBJ2-7; d_gene: TRBD1; v_gene: TRBV7-6; abundance: once; CDR3aa: CASSLDNRGLYEQYF; CDR3nt: TGTGCCAGCAGCTTAGATAACAGGGGGCTTTACGAGCAGTACTTC
j_gene: TRBJ2-7; d_gene: -; v_gene: TRBV6-5; abundance: -; CDR3aa: CASSTGDSTHEQYF; CDR3nt: TGTGCCAGCAGTACAGGGGACTCGACTCACGAGCAGTACTTC
j_gene: TRBJ1-4; d_gene: TRBD1; v_gene: TRBV4-3; abundance: -; CDR3aa: CASSHGTGVEKLFF; CDR3nt: TGCGCCAGCAGCCACGGGACAGGGGTTGAAAAACTGTTTTTT
j_gene: TRBJ1-2; d_gene: TRBD1; v_gene: TRBV4-2; abundance: -; CDR3aa: CASATISGQLLTNYGYTF; CDR3nt: TGTGCCAGCGCCACCATCTCGGGACAGCTACTTACCAACTATGGCTACACCTTC
j_gene: TRBJ2-2; d_gene: TRBD2; v_gene: TRBV9; abundance: -; CDR3aa: CASSWGTSVDTGELFF; CDR3nt: TGTGCCAGCAGCTGGGGGACTAGCGTTGACACCGGGGAGCTGTTTTTT
j_gene: TRBJ2-1; d_gene: TRBD2; v_gene: TRBV5-4; abundance: once; CDR3aa: CASSFPAGGNNEQFF; CDR3nt: TGTGCCAGCAGTTTTCCAGCGGGGGGTAACAATGAGCAGTTCTTC
j_gene: TRBJ2-5; d_gene: TRBD2; v_gene: TRBV7-4; abundance: -; CDR3aa: CASSSLHRLAGRGTQYF; CDR3nt: TGTGCCAGCAGCTCCCTCCATAGACTAGCCGGCCGGGGGACCCAGTACTTC
j_gene: TRBJ1-6; d_gene: TRBD1; v_gene: TRBV6-5; abundance: -; CDR3aa: CASSYSAGQGSPLHF; CDR3nt: TGTGCCAGCAGTTACAGTGCGGGACAGGGGTCACCCCTCCACTTT
j_gene: TRBJ2-7; d_gene: TRBD2; v_gene: TRBV2; abundance: -; CDR3aa: CASRSGLAGGPISYEQYF; CDR3nt: TGTGCCAGCAGATCAGGACTAGCGGGGGGGCCTATCTCCTACGAGCAGTACTTC
j_gene: TRBJ2-7; d_gene: -; v_gene: TRBV6-5; abundance: -; CDR3aa: CASSYSVGAEQYF; CDR3nt: TGTGCCAGCAGTTACTCGGTGGGGGCCGAGCAGTACTTC
j_gene: TRBJ2-5; d_gene: -; v_gene: TRBV5-4; abundance: -; CDR3aa: CASSLAQGPQETQYF; CDR3nt: TGTGCCAGCAGCTTGGCCCAGGGGCCTCAAGAGACCCAGTACTTC
j_gene: TRBJ1-5; d_gene: TRBD1; v_gene: TRBV30; abundance: -; CDR3aa: CAWSGDRGDNQPQHF; CDR3nt: TGTGCCTGGAGCGGGGACAGGGGGGACAATCAGCCCCAGCATTTT
j_gene: TRBJ1-1; d_gene: -; v_gene: TRBV9; abundance: -; CDR3aa: CASSVVGGSTEAFF; CDR3nt: TGTGCCAGCAGCGTAGTCGGGGGAAGCACTGAAGCTTTCTTT
j_gene: TRBJ1-1; d_gene: -; v_gene: TRBV6-5; abundance: -; CDR3aa: CASSLGGANTEAFF; CDR3nt: TGTGCCAGCAGTCTGGGGGGAGCGAACACTGAAGCTTTCTTT
j_gene: TRBJ1-1; d_gene: TRBD1; v_gene: TRBV9; abundance: -; CDR3aa: CASSVQTGRMNTEAFF; CDR3nt: TGTGCCAGCAGCGTGCAGACAGGGAGAATGAACACTGAAGCTTTCTTT
j_gene: TRBJ2-7; d_gene: -; v_gene: TRBV10-1; abundance: -; CDR3aa: CASSELRELGEQYF; CDR3nt: TGCGCCAGCAGTGAGTTGAGGGAGCTGGGGGAGCAGTACTTC
j_gene: TRBJ1-5; d_gene: -; v_gene: TRBV2; abundance: -; CDR3aa: CASSQTVNQPQHF; CDR3nt: TGTGCCAGCAGCCAGACAGTAAATCAGCCCCAGCATTTT
j_gene: TRBJ2-3; d_gene: TRBD2; v_gene: TRBV6-6; abundance: -; CDR3aa: CASSYKAGGVTDTQYF; CDR3nt: TGTGCCAGCAGTTACAAGGCGGGGGGGGTCACAGATACGCAGTATTTT
j_gene: TRBJ2-6; d_gene: -; v_gene: TRBV27; abundance: -; CDR3aa: CASSRQGQGANVLTF; CDR3nt: TGTGCCAGCAGTCGCCAGGGGCAGGGGGCCAACGTCCTGACTTTC
j_gene: TRBJ1-1; d_gene: -; v_gene: TRBV20-1; abundance: -; CDR3aa: CSARSNTEAFF; CDR3nt: TGCAGTGCTAGAAGCAACACTGAAGCTTTCTTT
j_gene: TRBJ1-2; d_gene: TRBD1; v_gene: TRBV10-2; abundance: many; CDR3aa: CASRQGAYGYTF; CDR3nt: TGCGCCAGCAGGCAGGGGGCCTATGGCTACACCTTC
j_gene: TRBJ1-5; d_gene: TRBD1; v_gene: TRBV18; abundance: -; CDR3aa: CASSPQGQGRNQPQHF; CDR3nt: TGTGCCAGCTCACCCCAGGGACAGGGACGCAATCAGCCCCAGCATTTT
j_gene: TRBJ2-7; d_gene: TRBD1; v_gene: TRBV28; abundance: once; CDR3aa: CASSLQTGTEQYF; CDR3nt: TGTGCCAGCAGTTTACAGACAGGGACCGAGCAGTACTTC
j_gene: TRBJ1-5; d_gene: TRBD1; v_gene: TRBV7-2; abundance: -; CDR3aa: CASSPWTGRYSNQPQHF; CDR3nt: TGTGCCAGCAGCCCCTGGACAGGTAGATATAGCAATCAGCCCCAGCATTTT
j_gene: TRBJ1-4; d_gene: -; v_gene: TRBV28; abundance: -; CDR3aa: CASSLLDRLISTNEKLFF; CDR3nt: TGTGCCAGCAGTTTACTTGACAGGCTTATTTCAACTAATGAAAAACTGTTTTTT
j_gene: TRBJ1-1; d_gene: -; v_gene: TRBV5-5; abundance: once; CDR3aa: CASSSSGDTEAFF; CDR3nt: TGTGCCAGCAGCTCTTCAGGGGACACTGAAGCTTTCTTT
j_gene: TRBJ2-1; d_gene: TRBD1; v_gene: TRBV20-1; abundance: -; CDR3aa: CSVTGEFF; CDR3nt: TGCAGTGTGACAGGGGAGTTCTTC
j_gene: TRBJ1-2; d_gene: -; v_gene: TRBV5-6; abundance: few; CDR3aa: CASSLRGSSTYGYTF; CDR3nt: TGTGCCAGCAGCTTGAGGGGGAGCAGCACATATGGCTACACCTTC
j_gene: TRBJ2-7; d_gene: TRBD2; v_gene: TRBV19; abundance: -; CDR3aa: CASSIKAGKTYEQYF; CDR3nt: TGTGCCAGTAGTATAAAAGCGGGGAAAACCTACGAGCAGTACTTC
j_gene: TRBJ2-2; d_gene: TRBD1; v_gene: TRBV19; abundance: few; CDR3aa: CASTRQGATGELFF; CDR3nt: TGTGCCAGTACAAGGCAGGGGGCTACCGGGGAGCTGTTTTTT
j_gene: TRBJ2-1; d_gene: TRBD2; v_gene: TRBV10-1; abundance: -; CDR3aa: CASSENSGELQNEQFF; CDR3nt: TGCGCCAGCAGTGAAAACAGCGGGGAACTACAGAATGAGCAGTTCTTC
j_gene: TRBJ2-1; d_gene: -; v_gene: TRBV6-4; abundance: -; CDR3aa: CASSDWDSPSPIREQFF; CDR3nt: TGTGCCAGCAGTGATTGGGACTCCCCTTCGCCCATACGGGAGCAGTTCTTC
j_gene: TRBJ2-1; d_gene: TRBD2; v_gene: TRBV7-2; abundance: few; CDR3aa: CASSLREGQTNEQFF; CDR3nt: TGTGCCAGCAGCTTGCGGGAGGGCCAAACGAATGAGCAGTTCTTC
j_gene: TRBJ1-6; d_gene: -; v_gene: TRBV10-3; abundance: -; CDR3aa: CAISEPGQFSLHF; CDR3nt: TGTGCCATCAGTGAACCGGGACAATTCTCCCTCCACTTT
j_gene: TRBJ1-1; d_gene: -; v_gene: TRBV29-1; abundance: -; CDR3aa: CSADLNTEAFF; CDR3nt: TGCAGCGCTGACTTAAACACTGAAGCTTTCTTT
j_gene: TRBJ1-5; d_gene: -; v_gene: TRBV7-6; abundance: -; CDR3aa: CASSLTGSQPQHF; CDR3nt: TGTGCCAGCAGCTTAACAGGGTCTCAGCCCCAGCATTTT
j_gene: TRBJ1-1; d_gene: -; v_gene: TRBV6-1; abundance: -; CDR3aa: CASIIGGGGTEAFF; CDR3nt: TGTGCCAGCATCATAGGGGGGGGAGGCACTGAAGCTTTCTTT
j_gene: TRBJ1-1; d_gene: TRBD1; v_gene: TRBV2; abundance: -; CDR3aa: CASSPDRDPSEAFF; CDR3nt: TGTGCCAGCAGCCCGGACAGGGACCCCAGTGAAGCTTTCTTT
j_gene: TRBJ1-2; d_gene: -; v_gene: TRBV5-6; abundance: -; CDR3aa: CASSWEQGIYGYTF; CDR3nt: TGTGCCAGCAGCTGGGAACAGGGAATCTATGGCTACACCTTC
j_gene: TRBJ2-5; d_gene: TRBD2; v_gene: TRBV30; abundance: -; CDR3aa: CAWSRLLAGGETQYF; CDR3nt: TGTGCCTGGAGCAGACTGCTAGCGGGAGGGGAGACCCAGTACTTC
j_gene: TRBJ2-7; d_gene: -; v_gene: TRBV2; abundance: few; CDR3aa: CASSRDNYEQYF; CDR3nt: TGTGCCAGCAGCAGGGACAACTACGAGCAGTACTTC
j_gene: TRBJ2-1; d_gene: TRBD2; v_gene: TRBV2; abundance: -; CDR3aa: CASRPISGGPDFSSYNEQFF; CDR3nt: TGTGCCAGCAGACCTATTAGCGGGGGCCCTGACTTCAGCTCCTACAATGAGCAGTTCTTC
j_gene: TRBJ1-1; d_gene: -; v_gene: TRBV27; abundance: -; CDR3aa: CASRPGLNTEAFF; CDR3nt: TGTGCCAGCAGGCCGGGACTTAACACTGAAGCTTTCTTT
j_gene: TRBJ1-5; d_gene: -; v_gene: TRBV6-1; abundance: -; CDR3aa: CASSEFVVYQPQHF; CDR3nt: TGTGCCAGCAGTGAATTTGTAGTTTATCAGCCCCAGCATTTT
j_gene: TRBJ2-3; d_gene: TRBD1; v_gene: TRBV7-9; abundance: once; CDR3aa: CASSLDRVSTHTDTQYF; CDR3nt: TGTGCCAGCAGCTTGGACAGGGTCTCGACACACACAGATACGCAGTATTTT
j_gene: TRBJ1-5; d_gene: TRBD1; v_gene: TRBV18; abundance: -; CDR3aa: CASSLQGINQPQHF; CDR3nt: TGTGCCAGCTCATTACAGGGGATCAATCAGCCCCAGCATTTT